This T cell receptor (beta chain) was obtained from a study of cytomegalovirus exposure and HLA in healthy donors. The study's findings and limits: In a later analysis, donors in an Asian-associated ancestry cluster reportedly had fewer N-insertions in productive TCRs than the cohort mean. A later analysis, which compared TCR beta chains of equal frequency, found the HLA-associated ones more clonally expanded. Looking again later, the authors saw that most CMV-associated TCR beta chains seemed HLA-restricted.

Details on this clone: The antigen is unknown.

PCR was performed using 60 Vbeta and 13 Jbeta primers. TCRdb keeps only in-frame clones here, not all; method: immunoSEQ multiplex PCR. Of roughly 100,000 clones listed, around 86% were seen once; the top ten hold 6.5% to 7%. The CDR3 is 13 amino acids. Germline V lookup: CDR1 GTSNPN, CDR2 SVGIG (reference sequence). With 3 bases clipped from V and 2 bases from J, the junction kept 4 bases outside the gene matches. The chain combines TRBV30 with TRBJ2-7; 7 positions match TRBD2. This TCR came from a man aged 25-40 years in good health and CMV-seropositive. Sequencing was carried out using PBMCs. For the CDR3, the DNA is TGTGCCTGGAGATGGGGGGGGGCCTACGAGCAGTACTTC. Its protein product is CAWRWGGAYEQYF. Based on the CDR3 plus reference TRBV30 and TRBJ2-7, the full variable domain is SQTIHQWPATLVQPVGSPLSLECTVEGTSNPNLYWYRQAAGRGLQLLFYSVGIGQISSEVPQNLSASRPQDRQFILSSKKLLLSDSGFYLCAWRWGGAYEQYFGPGTRLTVT.